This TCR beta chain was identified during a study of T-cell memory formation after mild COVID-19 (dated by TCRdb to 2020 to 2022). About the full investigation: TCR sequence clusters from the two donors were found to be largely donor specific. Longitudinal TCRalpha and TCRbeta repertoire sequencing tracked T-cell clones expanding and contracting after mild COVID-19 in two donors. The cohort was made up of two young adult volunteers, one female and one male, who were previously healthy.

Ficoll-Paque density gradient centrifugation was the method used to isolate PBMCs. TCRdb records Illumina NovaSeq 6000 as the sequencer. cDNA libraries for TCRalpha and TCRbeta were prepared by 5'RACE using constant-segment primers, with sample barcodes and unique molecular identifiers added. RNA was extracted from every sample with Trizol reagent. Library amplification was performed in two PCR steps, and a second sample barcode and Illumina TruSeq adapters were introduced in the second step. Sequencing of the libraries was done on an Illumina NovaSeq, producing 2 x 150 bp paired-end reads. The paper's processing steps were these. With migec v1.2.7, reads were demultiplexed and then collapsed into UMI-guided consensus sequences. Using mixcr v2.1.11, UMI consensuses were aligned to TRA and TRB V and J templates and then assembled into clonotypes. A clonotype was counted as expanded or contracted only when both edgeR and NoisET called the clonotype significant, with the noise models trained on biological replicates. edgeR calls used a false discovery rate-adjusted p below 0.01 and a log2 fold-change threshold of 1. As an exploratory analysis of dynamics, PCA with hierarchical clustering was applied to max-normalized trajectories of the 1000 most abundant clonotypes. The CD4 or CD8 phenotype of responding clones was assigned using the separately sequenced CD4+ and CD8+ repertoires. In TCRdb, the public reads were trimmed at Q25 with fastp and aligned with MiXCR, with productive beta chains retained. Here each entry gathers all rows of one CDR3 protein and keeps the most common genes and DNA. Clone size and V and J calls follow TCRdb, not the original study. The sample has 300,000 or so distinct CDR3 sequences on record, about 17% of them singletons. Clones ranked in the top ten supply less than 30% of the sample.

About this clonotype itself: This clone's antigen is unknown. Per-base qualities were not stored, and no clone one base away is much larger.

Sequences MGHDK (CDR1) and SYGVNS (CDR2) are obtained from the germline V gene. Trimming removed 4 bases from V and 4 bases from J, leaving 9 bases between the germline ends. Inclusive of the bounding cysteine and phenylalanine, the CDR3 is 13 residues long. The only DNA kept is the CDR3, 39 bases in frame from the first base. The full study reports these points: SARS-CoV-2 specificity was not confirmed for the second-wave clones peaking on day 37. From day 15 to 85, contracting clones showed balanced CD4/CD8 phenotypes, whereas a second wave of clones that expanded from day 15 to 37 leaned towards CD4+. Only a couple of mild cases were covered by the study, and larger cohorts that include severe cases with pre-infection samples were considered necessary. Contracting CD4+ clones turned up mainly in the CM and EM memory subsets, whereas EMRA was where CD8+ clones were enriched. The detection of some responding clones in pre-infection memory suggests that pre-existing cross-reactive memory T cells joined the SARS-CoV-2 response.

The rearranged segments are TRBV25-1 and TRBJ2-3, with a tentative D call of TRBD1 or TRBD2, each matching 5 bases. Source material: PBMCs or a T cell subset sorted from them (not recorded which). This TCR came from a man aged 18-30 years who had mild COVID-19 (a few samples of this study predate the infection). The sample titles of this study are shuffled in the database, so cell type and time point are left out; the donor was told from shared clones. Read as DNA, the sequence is TGTGCCAGCAGTGGTCGGGGCGCAGATACGCAGTATTTT. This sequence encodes CASSGRGADTQYF.